Listed below are T cell receptor beta chains from one sample, sequenced in a study of T cells in Graves' hyperthyroidism and ophthalmopathy. MiXCR was run by TCRdb on the multiplex PCR reads, yielding one entry per CDR3 protein. The table lists about 370,000 distinct CDR3 sequences, 12% to 15% of them singletons. Material: blood. The receptors come from a woman in her sixties with Graves' ophthalmopathy. Both conserved end residues are part of each CDR3. Each record gives: J gene, clone size, V gene, D gene, CDR3 protein, CDR3 DNA. D genes are given only for firm matches. Size values are once, few and many counts, or a class for expanded clones, and some rows have none.

J: TRBJ2-3; size: many; V: TRBV7-9; D: TRBD2; CDR3: CASSSAREGGWADTQYF; DNA: TGTGCCAGCAGCTCCGCTAGAGAGGGAGGGTGGGCAGATACGCAGTATTTT
J: TRBJ1-3; size: many; V: TRBV6-6; D: .; CDR3: CASSYSSRGNTIYF; DNA: TGTGCCAGCAGTTACTCCAGCCGTGGAAACACCATATATTTT
J: TRBJ2-7; size: .; V: TRBV27; D: .; CDR3: CASRTPGSSYEQYF; DNA: TGTGCCAGCAGAACGCCAGGGAGCTCCTACGAGCAGTACTTC
J: TRBJ2-7; size: medium-sized; V: TRBV3-1; D: .; CDR3: CASSQDKVRGEQYF; DNA: TGTGCCAGCAGCCAAGATAAGGTCCGGGGCGAGCAGTACTTC
J: TRBJ2-5; size: many; V: TRBV7-8; D: .; CDR3: CASSPGLGGETQYF; DNA: TGTGCCAGCAGCCCGGGACTCGGGGGCGAGACCCAGTACTTC
J: TRBJ2-7; size: few; V: TRBV9; D: .; CDR3: CASSSRGDGSPDEQYF; DNA: TGTGCCAGCAGCTCGAGGGGGGACGGGAGTCCCGACGAGCAGTACTTC
J: TRBJ2-3; size: many; V: TRBV14; D: TRBD2; CDR3: CASSQVASGYSTDTQYF; DNA: TGTGCCAGCAGCCAAGTGGCTAGCGGGTATAGCACAGATACGCAGTATTTT
J: TRBJ2-7; size: .; V: TRBV7-6; D: TRBD1; CDR3: CASSLRGTVNEQYF; DNA: TGTGCCAGCAGCCTTAGGGGGACAGTAAACGAGCAGTACTTC
J: TRBJ1-5; size: many; V: TRBV20-1; D: TRBD1; CDR3: CSARGLQGAKNQPQHF; DNA: TGCAGTGCTAGAGGACTACAGGGGGCTAAGAATCAGCCCCAGCATTTT
J: TRBJ1-2; size: .; V: TRBV24-1; D: .; CDR3: CATSDSPGNYGYTF; DNA: TGTGCCACCAGTGATTCCCCCGGTAACTATGGCTACACCTTC
J: TRBJ1-4; size: .; V: TRBV6-1; D: TRBD1; CDR3: CASSFLQGGSNEKLFF; DNA: TGTGCCAGCAGTTTTTTACAGGGGGGATCTAATGAAAAACTGTTTTTT
J: TRBJ2-7; size: many; V: TRBV3-1; D: TRBD2; CDR3: CASSPLRLAGDEQYF; DNA: TGTGCCAGCAGCCCGCTTCGACTAGCGGGAGACGAGCAGTACTTC
J: TRBJ2-5; size: many; V: TRBV7-2; D: .; CDR3: CASSLGVVGGQETQYF; DNA: TGTGCCAGCAGCTTAGGCGTGGTAGGGGGACAAGAGACCCAGTACTTC
J: TRBJ1-1; size: few; V: TRBV20-1; D: TRBD1; CDR3: CSAHTGVTEAFF; DNA: TGCAGTGCTCACACAGGGGTCACTGAAGCTTTCTTT
J: TRBJ2-5; size: many; V: TRBV6-2/TRBV6-3; D: .; CDR3: CASRTTGRETQYF; DNA: TGTGCCAGCAGAACTACAGGGAGAGAGACCCAGTACTTC
J: TRBJ2-5; size: few; V: TRBV27; D: .; CDR3: CASSSAGLQETQYF; DNA: TGTGCCAGCAGCTCCGCCGGACTACAAGAGACCCAGTACTTC
J: TRBJ2-3; size: few; V: TRBV3-1; D: TRBD2; CDR3: CASSQEPGGDTQYF; DNA: TGTGCCAGCAGCCAAGAACCGGGAGGGGATACGCAGTATTTT